Each of the 9 T cell receptor beta chains below was sequenced from the same sample in a study of early T cells in non-severe SARS-CoV-2 infection (dated by TCRdb to about 2021). Library preparation used 5' RACE. For sequencing, a NextSeq 500 was employed. TCRdb redid the processing of the public reads, applying fastp at Q25 and MiXCR, and retained in-frame beta chains. Under each unique CDR3 protein, matching rows form one entry showing the most common genes and DNA. The sample table lists some 70,000 distinct CDR3 sequences, 9.1% of them with a count of one. The ten most abundant clones make up roughly 3% of the sample. The specimen sequenced was whole blood. The source is an adult who was a healthcare worker with PCR-confirmed SARS-CoV-2 infection or an uninfected control (not recorded which).

Ten or more counts support this clonotype. The rearrangement links TRBV7-2 to TRBJ2-3, with D tentatively TRBD2 (6 bases). Trimming pared 1 base from V and 6 bases from J, leaving 17 bases between. Germline values: CDR1 SGHTA, CDR2 FQGNSA. CDR3 length equals 16 residues. CDR3 sequence reads: CASSLDSSGSGDTQYF. In DNA, the CDR3 is TGTGCCAGCAGCTTAGATAGTTCCGGGAGCGGGGATACGCAGTATTTT.

This clonotype was seen a few times. This sequence joins TRBV11-3 and TRBJ1-1; D may be TRBD1 (6 bases). This CDR3 region has 17 residues. Between the trimmed V and J ends, which lost 6 bases and 0 bases, there was a span of 20 bases. Per germline, CDR1 SGHNT and CDR2 YENEEA. CDR3 nucleotides: TGTGCCAGCAGGGACCCCGTCGGGACATTTTTGAACACTGAAGCTTTCTTT. This sequence encodes CASRDPVGTFLNTEAFF. The full variable domain, with the rest looked up from reference TRBV11-3 and TRBJ1-1, is EAGVVQSPRYKIIEKKQPVAFWCNPISGHNTLYWYLQNLGQGPELLIRYENEEAVDDSQLPKDRFSAERLKGVDSTLKIQPAELGDSAVYLCASRDPVGTFLNTEAFFGQGTRLTVV.

The genes are TRBV6-2 or TRBV6-3 and TRBJ1-2; D not certain. Trimming removed 2 bases from V and 4 bases from J, with 8 bases in between. CDR1 MNHEY and CDR2 SVGEGT come from the germline V gene. The CDR3 consists of 13 residues. As DNA, the CDR3 is TGTGCCAGCAGTTACGGCAACTCCTATGGCTACACCTTC. It encodes CASSYGNSYGYTF.

This clonotype was seen more than once but under ten times. The chain recombines TRBV11-2 with TRBJ1-1, with TRBD1 as a possible D gene (5 bases). Germline V gene data show CDR1 as SGHAT and CDR2 as FQNNGV. V was trimmed by 5 bases and J by 2 bases, leaving 9 bases between them. This CDR3 is 13 amino acids long. The CDR3 DNA reads TGTGCCAGCAGCCGGGGGACCAACACTGAAGCTTTCTTT. This codes for CASSRGTNTEAFF. Filled out from reference TRBV11-2 and TRBJ1-1, the complete variable domain reads EAGVAQSPRYKIIEKRQSVAFWCNPISGHATLYWYQQILGQGPKLLIQFQNNGVVDDSQLPKDRFSAERLKGVDSTLKIQPAKLEDSAVYLCASSRGTNTEAFFGQGTRLTVV.

Only a few counts were recorded for this clonotype. The chain combines TRBV5-1 with TRBJ2-2, with 10 bases lining up with TRBD2. The V gene's germline CDR1 is SGHRS and CDR2 YFSETQ. The V and J ends lost 4 bases and 9 bases, in that order; junction bases with no gene match: 12. The CDR3 extends over 16 amino acids. The CDR3 sequence: CASSPGLAARVRELFF. The DNA for the CDR3 is TGCGCCAGCAGCCCCGGACTAGCGGCTAGGGTCCGGGAGCTGTTTTTT.

V and J are TRBV5-4 and TRBJ2-7; no definite D call. In germline, CDR1 is SGHNT, CDR2 YYREEE (reference sequence). V was clipped by 4 bases and J by 2 bases, with 10 bases between them. The CDR3 spans 13 residues. The CDR3 is CASSQSTTYEQYF. CDR3 sequence (DNA): TGTGCCAGCAGCCAAAGTACCACCTACGAGCAGTACTTC.

This clonotype was recorded many times. V gene TRBV28 combines with J gene TRBJ1-1, with a weak D call TRBD1 (6 bases). The CDR3 has 13 residues. Germline values: CDR1 MDHEN, CDR2 SYDVKM. Deletions cut 3 bases from V and 6 bases from J, with 11 bases between. For the CDR3, the DNA is TGTGCCAGCAGTTTTACAGGGCCGCCTGAAGCTTTCTTT. It specifies CASSFTGPPEAFF. Full variable domain (remainder filled in from reference TRBV28 and TRBJ1-1): DVKVTQSSRYLVKRTGEKVFLECVQDMDHENMFWYRQDPGLGLRLIYFSYDVKMKEKGDIPEGYSVSREKKERFSLILESASTNQTSMYLCASSFTGPPEAFFGQGTRLTVV.

In this sample, this clonotype turned up many times. The chain is built from TRBV11-2 and TRBJ2-3; D is uncertain. Germline V gene data show CDR1 as SGHAT and CDR2 as FQNNGV. V dropped 7 bases and J dropped 10 bases, with 27 bases sitting between them. The CDR3 contains 16 residues. The CDR3 loop is CASTLLPPGNRGAQYF. CDR3 DNA: TGTGCCAGCACCCTCCTGCCCCCGGGTAATCGTGGGGCGCAGTATTTT.

Of note for this clonotype: Sequence at one end of the junction differs from germline and may be a read error. The chain carries TRBV7-2 and TRBJ2-1; TRBD2 matches 9 bases. Germline CDR1 SGHTA, CDR2 FQGNSA. This CDR3 spans 13 amino acids. The CDR3 region has the DNA TGTGCCAGCAGCTTAGTTTCGGCGGGAGGGCCTATCTTC. It specifies CASSLVSAGGPIF.